This entry lists 5 T cell receptor beta chains sequenced from one sample in a study of cytomegalovirus exposure and HLA in healthy donors (TCRdb year 2017). To prepare the library, the immunoSEQ multiplex PCR assay was applied. For the multiplex PCR, a mixture combining 60 forward primers for TCR Vbeta segments and 13 reverse primers for TCR Jbeta segments was used. The table was pulled from immuneACCESS by TCRdb, which kept in-frame rearrangements only. Such tables lose some clones; where checked, under half of the loss comes from unresolved V genes, and the rest has no known cause. Across this sample there are 150,000 to 250,000 clones, with around 85% seen only once. The top ten clones comprise about 2.5% of the sample. What was sequenced was PBMCs. The receptors stem from a woman aged 50 to 65 in good health and CMV-seronegative.

This clone was detected a few times. The CDR3: CASSVGSSRGREGTGELFF. The CDR3 bases are TGTGCCAGCAGCGTAGGCTCCTCCAGGGGCCGCGAAGGCACCGGGGAGCTGTTTTTT. The V and J genes are TRBV9 and TRBJ2-2; TRBD1 is a possible D gene (6 bases). Trimming left V 0 bases short and J 4 bases short, with 22 bases between. The germline CDR1 and CDR2 sequences are SGDLS and YYNGEE. This CDR3 region has 19 residues.

V usage is TRBV6-6 and J usage is TRBJ1-2; D is ambiguous. V lost 8 bases and J 0 bases, leaving 13 bases between the germline ends. Looked up from germline, CDR1 is MNHNY and CDR2 is SVGAGI (reference sequence). This CDR3 is built from 14 residues. This CDR3 reads CASRNSGANYGYTF. In DNA, the CDR3 is TGTGCCAGCCGCAACTCAGGTGCTAACTATGGCTACACCTTC.

CDR3 loop: CASSFRDRVPGYTF. The CDR3 DNA reads as TGTGCCAGCAGTTTTAGGGACAGGGTCCCGGGCTACACCTTC. This chain connects TRBV28 to TRBJ1-2; 9 nucleotides agree with TRBD1. The CDR3 sequence is 14 residues long. V gave up 3 bases and J gave up 8 bases; unmatched junction bases: 7. Per germline, CDR1 MDHEN and CDR2 SYDVKM.

The rearrangement uses TRBV6-1 and TRBJ1-5; the match to TRBD1 covers 12 bases. Germline trimming cut 2 bases from V and 2 bases from J; bases unmatched to any gene: 4. The CDR3 length is 17 residues. Germline V gene data show CDR1 as MNHNS and CDR2 as SASEGT. The CDR3 coding sequence is TGTGCCAGCAGTGAAAGGGGACAGGGGGCAGGCAATCAGCCCCAGCATTTT. As protein: CASSERGQGAGNQPQHF.

The table lists this clone with a count of one. This sequence joins TRBV6-1 and TRBJ1-5; D possibly corresponds to TRBD1 (6 bases). V lost 8 bases, J lost 4 bases, and 12 bases lay in between. The CDR3 spans 13 residues. The germline V gene encodes CDR1 MNHNS and CDR2 SASEGT. CDR3 loop: CASLDSGNQPQHF. CDR3 bases: TGTGCCAGCTTGGACAGTGGGAATCAGCCCCAGCATTTT.